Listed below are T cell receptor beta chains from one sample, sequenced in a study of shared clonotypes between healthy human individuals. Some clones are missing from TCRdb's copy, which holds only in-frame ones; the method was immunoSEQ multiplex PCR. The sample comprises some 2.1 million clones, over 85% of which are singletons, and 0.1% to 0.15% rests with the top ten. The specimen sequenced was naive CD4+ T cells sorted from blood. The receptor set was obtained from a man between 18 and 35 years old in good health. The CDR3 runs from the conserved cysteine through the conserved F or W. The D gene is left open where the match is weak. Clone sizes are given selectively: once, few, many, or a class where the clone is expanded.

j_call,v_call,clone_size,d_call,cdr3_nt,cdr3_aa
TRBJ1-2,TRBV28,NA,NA,TGTGCCAGCAACCTAGACGGAGGATATGGCTACACCTTC,CASNLDGGYGYTF
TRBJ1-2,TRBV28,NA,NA,TGTGCCACCCGACAGGAAATCTATGGCTACACCTTC,CATRQEIYGYTF
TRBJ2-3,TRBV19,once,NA,TGTGCCAGTAGTATAACAGCCGAATATACGCAGTATTTT,CASSITAEYTQYF
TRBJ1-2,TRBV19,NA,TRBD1,TGTGCCAGTAGTACCGGGACAGGGGGCGCCGGCTACACCTTC,CASSTGTGGAGYTF
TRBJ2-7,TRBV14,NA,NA,TGTGCCAGCAGCTTAGGACCCACGTACGAGCAGTACTTC,CASSLGPTYEQYF
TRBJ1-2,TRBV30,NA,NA,TGTGCCTGGAGTGTACGGGGGCAGTACTATGGCTACACCTTC,CAWSVRGQYYGYTF
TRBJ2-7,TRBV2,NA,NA,TGTGCCAGCAGGGGGGACACCATCGTCGAGCAGTACTTC,CASRGDTIVEQYF
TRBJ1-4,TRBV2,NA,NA,TGTGCCAGCATGGGGGGCCCTAATGAAAAACTGTTTTTT,CASMGGPNEKLFF
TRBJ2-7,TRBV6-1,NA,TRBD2,TGTGCCAGCAGTGAATCGTCGACTAGCGGAGGATCCTACGAGCAGTACTTC,CASSESSTSGGSYEQYF
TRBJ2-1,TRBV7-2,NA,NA,TGTGCCAGCAGCTTTGAGGCCGGGCGAAAGTTCTTC,CASSFEAGRKFF
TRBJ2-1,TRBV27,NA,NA,TGTGCCAGCAAAGCAGGGTTAATTTTGGACAATGAGCAGTTCTTC,CASKAGLILDNEQFF
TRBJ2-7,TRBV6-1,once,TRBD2,TGTGCCAGCAGTGAAGCGTACCGGGGGGTCTACGAGCAGTACTTC,CASSEAYRGVYEQYF
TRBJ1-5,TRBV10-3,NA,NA,TGTGCCATCAGTGAGAGGGATAGCAATCAGCCCCAGCATTTT,CAISERDSNQPQHF